A single sample is the source of the 26 T cell receptor beta chains below, sequenced in a study of T-cell reconstitution after alpha-beta-depleted transplantation in children. TCRbeta library construction was performed incorporating unique molecular identifiers. TCRdb analysed the PCR reads with MiXCR anew, one entry per CDR3 protein. The top ten clones hold approximately 40% of a sample with approximately 190,000 distinct CDR3 sequences, around 9.2% of them seen once. This specimen consisted of PBMCs, mostly from graft donor cells, obtained 360 days after TCRalphabeta/CD19-depleted stem cell transplant. Receptors originate from a male patient aged 2-10 years who had a stem cell transplant for acute myeloid leukemia, so the T cells may come from the graft donor.

This sequence joins TRBV10-3 and TRBJ2-7, with D tentatively TRBD2 (7 bases). Germline V gene data show CDR1 as ENHRY and CDR2 as SYGVKD. This CDR3 is 14 amino acids long. The V end lost 4 bases, the J end lost 2 bases, and 12 bases lay between the germline ends. The DNA of the CDR3 is TGTGCCATCAGTGGGGGGGGCTCGACCTACGAGCAGTACTTC. Translated, it gives CAISGGGSTYEQYF.

The chain employs TRBV7-2 and TRBJ2-7; D remains ambiguous. Germline V CDR1 and CDR2: SGHTA, FQGNSA. This CDR3 has 13 amino acids. The V gene lost 2 bases and the J gene lost 1 base, with 6 bases spanning the gap. CDR3 nucleotides: TGTGCCAGCAGCTTACGGGCATCCTACGAGCAGTACGTC. Protein sequence: CASSLRASYEQYV.

The table lists this clonotype with many counts. This chain uses TRBV12-3 or TRBV12-4 with TRBJ2-7, with D hard to call. Trimming took 3 bases from V and 4 from J, leaving 13 bases between them. The CDR3 has 14 residues. In DNA form, the CDR3 reads TGTGCCAGCAGTTTTGGCCGATATCTGTACGAGCAGTACTTC. Protein: CASSFGRYLYEQYF.

This clonotype was seen many times. This chain links TRBV29-1 with TRBJ2-5; weak D call: TRBD2 (6 bases). CDR3 length: 14 amino acids. Germline lookup yields CDR1 SQVTM and CDR2 ANQGSEA. V lost 7 bases to trimming and J lost 2 bases, with 17 bases between them. DNA for the CDR3: TGCAGCGGAGATACCGGGACTGCGCAAGAGACCCAGTACTTC. This sequence encodes CSGDTGTAQETQYF.

The chain combines TRBV6-1 with TRBJ1-2; D is perhaps TRBD1 (6 bases). CDR3 length: 13 amino acids. Trimming removed 10 bases at V and 3 bases at J, with 15 bases between. Germline assignment: CDR1 MNHNS and CDR2 SASEGT. As DNA, the CDR3 is TGTGCCACCATTGGGGGGGCGGACTATGGCTACACCTTC. Translating gives CATIGGADYGYTF.

This clonotype has a count of ten or more. The chain's CDR3 is CASSVGRERGVNIQYF. As DNA, the CDR3 is TGTGCCAGCAGCGTAGGAAGGGAGCGGGGAGTAAACATTCAGTACTTC. The gene calls are TRBV9 and TRBJ2-4; 7 nucleotides agree with TRBD2. The J segment lost 6 bases and the V segment lost 0 bases, leaving 9 bases of the junction unmatched. CDR1 and CDR2 (germline): SGDLS, YYNGEE. The CDR3 consists of 16 residues.

Ten or more counts support this clonotype. This rearrangement joins TRBV29-1 to TRBJ1-2; D is unclear. Trimming took 6 bases from V and 7 from J, leaving 12 bases between them. The CDR3 length is 11 residues. CDR1 and CDR2 (germline): SQVTM, ANQGSEA. The CDR3, as DNA: TGCAGCGTGGTTCGGGCGCCTGGCTACACCTTC. Translating it yields CSVVRAPGYTF. Full variable domain (outside the CDR3, taken from reference TRBV29-1 and TRBJ1-2): SAVISQKPSRDICQRGTSLTIQCQVDSQVTMMFWYRQQPGQSLTLIATANQGSEATYESGFVIDKFPISRPNLTFSTLTVSNMSPEDSSIYLCSVVRAPGYTFGSGTRLTVV.

There are many counts of this clonotype. J is TRBJ2-1 and V is TRBV5-1; possible D gene TRBD1, 6 bases. Trimming cost V 4 bases and J 0 bases, with 14 bases left between them. Germline V gene sequence: CDR1 SGHRS, CDR2 YFSETQ. The CDR3 extends over 16 amino acids. The CDR3 is CASSGRGLSSYNEQFF. CDR3 coding DNA: TGCGCCAGCAGCGGCAGGGGTCTGAGCTCCTACAATGAGCAGTTCTTC.

This chain uses TRBV5-1 with TRBJ2-3, with D unclear. The CDR3 has 15 residues. Germline lookup yields CDR1 SGHRS and CDR2 YFSETQ. V was clipped by 3 bases and J by 5 bases, with 16 bases between them. CDR3 nucleotide sequence: TGCGCCAGCAGCTCCGGACCCGGTGGTGGAGATACGCAGTATTTT. It encodes CASSSGPGGGDTQYF. Based on the CDR3 plus reference TRBV5-1 and TRBJ2-3, the full variable domain is KAGVTQTPRYLIKTRGQQVTLSCSPISGHRSVSWYQQTPGQGLQFLFEYFSETQRNKGNFPGRFSGRQFSNSRSEMNVSTLELGDSALYLCASSSGPGGGDTQYFGPGTRLTVL.

This clonotype was counted many times. One end of the junction varies from germline; a read error may be responsible. The CDR3 DNA follows: TGTGCTAGCAGCACCGGGACAGGGATGCCCGGGGAGCTGTTTTTT. It codes for CASSTGTGMPGELFF. This sequence joins TRBV7-7 and TRBJ2-2; 9 bases agree with TRBD1. The CDR3 loop spans 15 amino acids. CDR1 SSHAT and CDR2 FNYEAQ come from the germline V gene (reference sequence).

This chain connects TRBV9 to TRBJ2-3; TRBD2 aligns across 8 bases. The trim removed 0 bases at V and 3 bases at J, leaving 3 bases unmatched. There are 15 residues in the CDR3. CDR1 and CDR2 from the germline V gene are SGDLS and YYNGEE. Here the CDR3 reads CASSVGAGVTDTQYF. CDR3 DNA sequence: TGTGCCAGCAGCGTAGGAGCGGGAGTTACAGATACGCAGTATTTT. The full variable domain, with the rest looked up from reference TRBV9 and TRBJ2-3, is DSGVTQTPKHLITATGQRVTLRCSPRSGDLSVYWYQQSLDQGLQFLIQYYNGEERAKGNILERFSAQQFPDLHSELNLSSLELGDSALYFCASSVGAGVTDTQYFGPGTRLTVL.

This clonotype was detected only a few times. The chain couples TRBV5-1 to TRBJ2-3, with TRBD1 matching 10 bases. The ends lost 3 bases at V and 4 bases at J; junction bases unmatched: 5. The CDR3 spans 15 residues. The germline gives CDR1 SGHRS, CDR2 YFSETQ. CDR3 DNA sequence: TGCGCCAGCAGCTGGACAGGGGGAAGGGCAGATACGCAGTATTTT. It is translated as CASSWTGGRADTQYF.

This clonotype was picked up many times. The CDR3 DNA reads as TGTGCCAGCAGTTACTCGGTCCCCGGGAGCGTGAACACTGAAGCTTTCTTT. Translation: CASSYSVPGSVNTEAFF. The chain combines TRBV6-5 with TRBJ1-1; D not resolved. In germline, CDR1 is MNHEY, CDR2 SVGAGI. Trimming removed 0 bases from V and 0 bases from J, with 14 bases in between. The CDR3 has 17 residues.

This rearrangement joins TRBV7-2 to TRBJ2-1, with a weak D call TRBD2 (6 bases). The CDR3 is 18 residues long. V lost 0 bases, J lost 0 bases, and 15 bases lay in between. Germline CDR1 and CDR2: SGHTA and FQGNSA. The CDR3 DNA reads as TGTGCCAGCAGCTTAGCCCCTCTCTACGGGAGCTCCTACAATGAGCAGTTCTTC. Its protein product is CASSLAPLYGSSYNEQFF.

The chain links TRBV7-2 to TRBJ2-7; D may be TRBD1 or TRBD2 (5 bases each). The length of the CDR3 is 16 residues. The ends were cut back, 3 bases at V and 3 bases at J, with 18 bases in the middle. Looked up from germline, CDR1 is SGHTA and CDR2 is FQGNSA. Here the CDR3 DNA reads TGTGCCAGCAGCTTGACCGGGACCCAAAGCGGCTACGAGCAGTACTTC. The encoded protein is CASSLTGTQSGYEQYF.

This chain joins TRBV5-1 and TRBJ2-7, with TRBD1 matching over 11 bases. CDR3 length: 17 amino acids. Looked up from germline, CDR1 is SGHRS and CDR2 is YFSETQ. V was pared by 3 bases and J by 3 bases, with 11 bases of the junction left unmatched. The CDR3: CASSWGLGTGGIYEQYF. In nucleotides, the CDR3 is TGCGCCAGCAGCTGGGGGCTAGGGACAGGGGGAATCTACGAGCAGTACTTC.

The sample holds a few counts of this clonotype. The genes are TRBV29-1 and TRBJ2-1; unclear D gene. Germline V gene sequence: CDR1 SQVTM, CDR2 ANQGSEA. Trimming took off 3 bases at V and 9 bases at J, with 9 bases between the two ends. The CDR3 runs 11 residues. In DNA form, the CDR3 reads TGCAGCGTTGATTGGGCGAGTGAGCAGTTCTTC. Its translation: CSVDWASEQFF.

This clonotype was counted ten times or more. This chain joins TRBV5-1 and TRBJ1-5; D may be TRBD1 (5 bases). Germline-derived CDR1 and CDR2 are SGHRS and YFSETQ. Trimming took 0 bases from V and 9 from J, leaving 13 bases between them. The CDR3 extends over 14 amino acids. The CDR3 region is CASSLAEGRGPQHF. DNA of the CDR3: TGCGCCAGCAGCTTGGCCGAGGGGAGAGGGCCCCAGCATTTT.

This clonotype was detected only a few times. The CDR3 protein is CASSLDRGMETQYF. CDR3 in DNA: TGTGCCAGCAGTCTTGACAGGGGGATGGAGACCCAGTACTTC. The rearrangement joins TRBV2 to TRBJ2-5; TRBD1 matches at 9 bases. The CDR3 has 14 residues. Germline V gene data show CDR1 as SNHLY and CDR2 as FYNNEI. J was trimmed by 5 bases and V by 5 bases; bases with no gene match: 6.

This clonotype was observed a few times. The CDR3, as DNA: TGTGCCAGCAGCGTCGGACAGAGACATACTGAAGCTTTCTTT. This encodes CASSVGQRHTEAFF. The rearrangement joins TRBV2 to TRBJ1-1; D possibly corresponds to TRBD1 (6 bases). There are 14 residues in the CDR3. V was trimmed by 6 bases and J by 5 bases, leaving 16 bases between them. Germline V gene sequence: CDR1 SNHLY, CDR2 FYNNEI.

This clonotype was seen a handful of times. The chain joins TRBV15 to TRBJ2-5, with TRBD2 as a possible D gene (6 bases). The CDR3 has 15 residues. Trimming cost V 0 bases and J 5 bases, with 13 bases left between them. Germline V gives CDR1 LNHNV, CDR2 YYDKDF (reference sequence). The chain's CDR3 is CATSRDRLVGETQYF. DNA for the CDR3: TGTGCCACCAGCAGAGATCGACTAGTTGGCGAGACCCAGTACTTC.

This clonotype was seen a few times. The rearrangement joins TRBV12-3 or TRBV12-4 to TRBJ2-7; D uncertain. CDR3 length equals 13 residues. Trimming removed 6 bases at V and 7 bases at J, with 16 bases between. The chain's CDR3 is CASRRVQVGEQYF. In DNA form, the CDR3 reads TGTGCCAGCAGACGAGTGCAGGTGGGGGAGCAGTACTTC.

This clonotype appeared many times. J is TRBJ2-5 and V is TRBV5-1; D ambiguous. Trimming pared 2 bases from V and 1 base from J, leaving 9 bases between. This CDR3 has 14 amino acids. CDR1 is SGHRS and CDR2 is YFSETQ in the germline V gene. This CDR3 reads CASSFFHLQETQYF. For the CDR3, the DNA is TGCGCCAGCAGCTTCTTTCATCTCCAAGAGACCCAGTACTTC. The full variable domain, completed using reference TRBV5-1 and TRBJ2-5, is KAGVTQTPRYLIKTRGQQVTLSCSPISGHRSVSWYQQTPGQGLQFLFEYFSETQRNKGNFPGRFSGRQFSNSRSEMNVSTLELGDSALYLCASSFFHLQETQYFGPGTRLLVL.

The gene calls are TRBV19 and TRBJ1-5; D not certain. CDR1 LNHDA and CDR2 SQIVND come from the germline V gene (reference sequence). This CDR3 region has 13 residues. V was trimmed by 5 bases and J by 6 bases, leaving 11 bases between them. The DNA for the CDR3 is TGTGCCAGTAGTGGGAGCAGGATTCAGCCCCAGCATTTT. Residues: CASSGSRIQPQHF.

Notes on this clonotype: The CDR3 carries no conserved terminal phenylalanine or tryptophan, so it likely arises from a read error. The chain couples TRBV20-1 to TRBJ1-3, with 7 bases identical to TRBD1. V gave up 4 bases and J gave up 4 bases; unmatched junction bases: 4. This CDR3 has 13 amino acids. Germline V CDR1 and CDR2: DFQATT, SNEGSKA (reference sequence). The DNA of the CDR3 is TGCAGTGCTACTGGGACAGAGGGAAACACCATATATTCT. Its protein is CSATGTEGNTIYS.

This chain joins TRBV20-1 and TRBJ2-1; 9 positions agree with TRBD2. This CDR3 region has 15 residues. The V and J ends lost 5 bases and 2 bases, in that order; junction bases with no gene match: 7. Germline V CDR1 and CDR2: DFQATT, SNEGSKA (reference sequence). As DNA, the CDR3 is TGCAGTGCTGCTTCTCCTAGCGGGGCCTACAATGAGCAGTTCTTC. Protein sequence: CSAASPSGAYNEQFF.